What follows describes a single T cell receptor (beta chain). The ends lost 6 bases at V and 0 bases at J; junction bases unmatched: 10. The CDR3 has 18 residues. Germline V gene lookup returns CDR1 LNHDA and CDR2 SQIVND (reference sequence). The record originates from a study of control samples from healthy donors and cancer patients. Sequencing was performed with immunoSEQ multiplex PCR; in TCRdb, only in-frame clones are kept and a portion is missing. Of 100,000 to 120,000 clones in the sample, over 75% were seen once. This TCR came from a woman in her sixties or seventies with lung cancer. This chain links TRBV19 with TRBJ2-4; 11 nucleotides match TRBD1. Sequencing used PBMCs. The CDR3 loop reads CASRGGTGGTIAKNIQYF. CDR3 nucleotides: TGTGCCAGTAGGGGAGGGACAGGGGGGACCATAGCCAAAAACATTCAGTACTTC.